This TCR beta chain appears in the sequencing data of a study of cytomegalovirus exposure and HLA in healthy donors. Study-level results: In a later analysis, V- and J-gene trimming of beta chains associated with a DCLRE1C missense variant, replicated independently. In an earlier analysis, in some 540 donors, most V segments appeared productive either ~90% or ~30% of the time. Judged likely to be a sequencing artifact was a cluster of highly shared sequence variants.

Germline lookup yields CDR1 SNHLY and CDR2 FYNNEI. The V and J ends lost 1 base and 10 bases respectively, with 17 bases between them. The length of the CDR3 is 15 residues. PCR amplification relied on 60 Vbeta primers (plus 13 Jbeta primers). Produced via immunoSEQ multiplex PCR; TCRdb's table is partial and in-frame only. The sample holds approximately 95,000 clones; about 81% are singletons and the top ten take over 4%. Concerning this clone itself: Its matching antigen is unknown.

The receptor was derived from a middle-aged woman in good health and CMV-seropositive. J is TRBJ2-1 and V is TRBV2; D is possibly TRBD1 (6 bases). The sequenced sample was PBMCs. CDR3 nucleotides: TGTGCCAGCAGTGAAGGGGGGCAGATCCTGAGGGAGCAGTTCTTC. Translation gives CASSEGGQILREQFF.